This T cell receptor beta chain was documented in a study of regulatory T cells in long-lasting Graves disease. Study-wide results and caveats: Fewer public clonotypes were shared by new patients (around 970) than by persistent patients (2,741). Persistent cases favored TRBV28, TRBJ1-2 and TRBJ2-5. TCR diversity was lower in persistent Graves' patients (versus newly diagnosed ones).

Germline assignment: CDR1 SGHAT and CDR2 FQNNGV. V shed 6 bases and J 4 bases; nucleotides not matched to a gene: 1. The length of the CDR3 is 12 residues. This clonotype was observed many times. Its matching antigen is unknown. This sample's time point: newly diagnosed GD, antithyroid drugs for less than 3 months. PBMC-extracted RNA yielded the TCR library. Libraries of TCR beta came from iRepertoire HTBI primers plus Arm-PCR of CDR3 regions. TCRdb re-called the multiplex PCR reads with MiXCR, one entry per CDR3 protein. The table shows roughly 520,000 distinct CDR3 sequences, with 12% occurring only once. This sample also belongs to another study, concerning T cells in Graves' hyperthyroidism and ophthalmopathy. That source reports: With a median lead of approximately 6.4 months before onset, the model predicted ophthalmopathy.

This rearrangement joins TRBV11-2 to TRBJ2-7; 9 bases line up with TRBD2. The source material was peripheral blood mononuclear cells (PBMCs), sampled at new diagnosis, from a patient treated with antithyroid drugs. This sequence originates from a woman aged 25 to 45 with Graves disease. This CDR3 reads CASRTSGYEQYF. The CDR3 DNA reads TGTGCCAGCAGGACTAGCGGTTACGAGCAGTACTTC.